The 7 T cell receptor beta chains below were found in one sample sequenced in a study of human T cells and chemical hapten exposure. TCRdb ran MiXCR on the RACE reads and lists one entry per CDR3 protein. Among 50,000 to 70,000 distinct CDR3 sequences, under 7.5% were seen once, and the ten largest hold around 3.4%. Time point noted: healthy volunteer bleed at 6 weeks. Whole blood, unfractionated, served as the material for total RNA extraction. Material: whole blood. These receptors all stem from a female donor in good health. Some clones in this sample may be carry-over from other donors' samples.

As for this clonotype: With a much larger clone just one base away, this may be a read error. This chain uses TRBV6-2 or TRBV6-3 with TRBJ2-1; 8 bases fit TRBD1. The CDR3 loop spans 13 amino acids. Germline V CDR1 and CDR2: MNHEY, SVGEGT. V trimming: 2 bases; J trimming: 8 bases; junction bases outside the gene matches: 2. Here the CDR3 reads CASSYGGQDEQFF. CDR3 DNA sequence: TGTGCCAGCAGTTACGGGGGACAGGATGAGCAGTTCTTC.

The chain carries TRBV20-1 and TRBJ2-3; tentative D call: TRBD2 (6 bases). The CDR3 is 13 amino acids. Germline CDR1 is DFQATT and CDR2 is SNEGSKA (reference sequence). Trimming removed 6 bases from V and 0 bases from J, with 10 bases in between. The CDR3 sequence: CSAGDFSTDTQYF. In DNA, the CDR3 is TGCAGTGCCGGGGACTTTAGCACAGATACGCAGTATTTT.

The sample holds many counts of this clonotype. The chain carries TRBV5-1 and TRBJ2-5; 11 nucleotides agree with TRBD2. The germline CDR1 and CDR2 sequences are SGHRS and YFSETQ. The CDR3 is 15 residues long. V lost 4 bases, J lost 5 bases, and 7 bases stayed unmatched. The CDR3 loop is CASSPLAGVSETQYF. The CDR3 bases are TGCGCCAGCAGCCCACTAGCGGGAGTAAGTGAGACCCAGTACTTC.

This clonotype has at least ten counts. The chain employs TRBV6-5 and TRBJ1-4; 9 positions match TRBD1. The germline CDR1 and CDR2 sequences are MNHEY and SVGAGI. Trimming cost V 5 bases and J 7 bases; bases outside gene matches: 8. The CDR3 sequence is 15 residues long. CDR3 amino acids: CASSPGTGWAEKLFF. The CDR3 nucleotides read TGTGCCAGCAGTCCCGGGACAGGGTGGGCTGAAAAACTGTTTTTT.

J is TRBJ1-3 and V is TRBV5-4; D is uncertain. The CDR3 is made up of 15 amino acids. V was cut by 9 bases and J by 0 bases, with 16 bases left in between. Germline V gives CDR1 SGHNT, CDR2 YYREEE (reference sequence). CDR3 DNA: TGTGCCACCTCGAGTGGACTCCTCTCTGGAAACACCATATATTTT. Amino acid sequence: CATSSGLLSGNTIYF.

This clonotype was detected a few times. CDR3 in DNA: TGTGCCAGCGTCCCAGATCGCACAGATACGCAGTATTTT. Its translation is CASVPDRTDTQYF. The chain employs TRBV28 and TRBJ2-3; D unclear. The germline V and J ends were trimmed by 8 bases and 1 base, with 10 bases remaining between them. Germline V gene sequence: CDR1 MDHEN, CDR2 SYDVKM. This CDR3 spans 13 amino acids.

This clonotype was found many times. The chain's CDR3 is CASSFAGASNSPLHF. As DNA, the CDR3 is TGTGCCAGCAGTTTTGCGGGGGCGAGCAATTCACCCCTCCACTTT. This sequence joins TRBV28 and TRBJ1-6, with a possible D match to TRBD1 (6 bases). Germline assignment: CDR1 MDHEN and CDR2 SYDVKM. V lost 3 bases, J lost 7 bases, and 13 bases lay in between. The CDR3 loop spans 15 amino acids.